Given below is one T cell receptor beta chain in context. Its antigen is undetermined. Thymus tissue was removed during corrective cardiac surgery. Healthy Finnish infants having corrective surgery for congenital heart defects served as donors. Sequencing used immunoSEQ multiplex PCR; TCRdb keeps in-frame clones, though not all of them. Found here are roughly 120,000 clones, around 94% of them singletons; the top ten hold around 0.025%. These data come from a study of human thymus T cells. V was trimmed by 4 bases and J by 9 bases, leaving 20 bases between them. In germline, CDR1 is SGHRS, CDR2 YFSETQ. This CDR3 region has 15 residues. Whole-study findings and limits: There were highly overlapping thymic repertoires among unrelated individuals, as related research reported. Thymic as well as blood repertoires seemed to favor certain V and J genes unevenly.

The sample consisted of thymus tissue. This sequence was found in a boy younger than two with a congenital heart defect but otherwise immunologically healthy. This chain joins TRBV5-1 and TRBJ2-1; either TRBD1 or TRBD2 may supply D (6 bases each). The chain's CDR3 is CASSPLGAGRGEQFF. The CDR3 DNA is TGCGCCAGCAGCCCGCTGGGGGCGGGGCGCGGTGAGCAGTTCTTC.